One sample yielded the 2 T cell receptor beta chains listed below, sequenced in a study of cytomegalovirus exposure and HLA in healthy donors. 13 Jbeta primers and 60 Vbeta primers were used for the PCR. The protocol was immunoSEQ multiplex PCR, while the TCRdb copy is restricted to in-frame clones and leaves out a portion. The sample contains some 80,000 clones, 60% to 85% of which appear only once. The specimen was PBMCs. These receptors came from a man aged 18 to 30 in good health and CMV-seropositive.

The chain couples TRBV27 to TRBJ2-3; D not certain. CDR3 length: 13 amino acids. The V gene's germline CDR1 is MNHEY and CDR2 SMNVEV (reference sequence). Trimming removed 5 bases from V and 3 bases from J, with 9 bases in between. CDR3 DNA: TGTGCCAGCAGTGGAGTAAGTACAGATACGCAGTATTTT. Translating gives CASSGVSTDTQYF.

The J gene is TRBJ1-1, the V gene TRBV28; D is unclear. The CDR3 is 13 residues long. Trimming cost V 2 bases and J 1 base, with 5 bases left between them. Looked up from germline, CDR1 is MDHEN and CDR2 is SYDVKM. CDR3: CASSLKRNTEAFF. The CDR3 bases are TGTGCCAGCAGTTTAAAGAGGAACACTGAAGCTTTCTTT. The whole variable domain, remainder taken from reference TRBV28 and TRBJ1-1, is DVKVTQSSRYLVKRTGEKVFLECVQDMDHENMFWYRQDPGLGLRLIYFSYDVKMKEKGDIPEGYSVSREKKERFSLILESASTNQTSMYLCASSLKRNTEAFFGQGTRLTVV.